Listed below are T cell receptor beta chains from one sample, sequenced in a study of blood T cell repertoires in COVID-19. The data were produced by immunoSEQ multiplex PCR, yet TCRdb's version contains in-frame clones alone and is incomplete. The sample contains around 400,000 clones, roughly nine tenths of which appear only once. Sequencing was done on a sample of peripheral blood. The receptors were sampled from a middle-aged man with acute or convalescent COVID-19. The CDR3 runs from the conserved cysteine through the conserved F or W. D genes are given only for firm matches. Clone size, where shown, is once, few, many, or a class for clones that have expanded.

d_gene,v_gene,j_gene,abundance,CDR3nt,CDR3aa
TRBD1,TRBV28,TRBJ1-4,many,TGTGCCAGCAGTTTACCCTCCAGGGGGCGGAATGAAAAACTGTTTTTT,CASSLPSRGRNEKLFF
-,TRBV15,TRBJ2-2,-,TGTGCCACCAGCAGAACCTGGGGGCTAGACCACACCGGGGAGCTGTTTTTT,CATSRTWGLDHTGELFF
TRBD1,TRBV3-1/TRBV3-2,TRBJ1-4,-,TGTGCCAGCAGCAACCGGGACAGGGTGGGGAAACTGTTTTTT,CASSNRDRVGKLFF
TRBD1,TRBV24-1,TRBJ2-3,few,TGTGCCACCAGTGAAACGGCCGGGACAGGGGGCACAGATACGCAGTATTTT,CATSETAGTGGTDTQYF
TRBD2,TRBV4-1,TRBJ2-1,-,TGCGCCAGCAGCCAGTCTAGCGGGGGGTACAATGAGCAGTTCTTC,CASSQSSGGYNEQFF
-,TRBV2,TRBJ2-7,once,TGTGCCAGCAGGGTGGGAGGTTACGAGCAGTACTTC,CASRVGGYEQYF
-,TRBV28,TRBJ1-2,-,TGTGCCAGCAGTTCAGGGGTCTATGGCTACACCTTC,CASSSGVYGYTF
TRBD2,TRBV5-1,TRBJ2-3,-,TGCGCCAGCAGCTTGGTCGGGGGGGCCAGCACAGATACGCAGTATTTT,CASSLVGGASTDTQYF
-,TRBV5-4,TRBJ2-2,-,TGTGCCAGCAGCTTGCTTAGCGGTACAGGCACCGGGGAGCTGTTTTTT,CASSLLSGTGTGELFF
TRBD1,TRBV27,TRBJ1-2,-,TGTGCCAGCCATATATTCTACAGGGGGGACAGCCTCTATGGCTACACCTTC,CASHIFYRGDSLYGYTF
-,TRBV28,TRBJ1-5,-,TGTGCCAGTACAGATCGAACAGGGCGGGGCAATCAGCCCCAGCATTTT,CASTDRTGRGNQPQHF
-,TRBV11-3,TRBJ1-1,-,TGTGCCAGCAGTATGACCCTGGGCGCTGAAGCTTTCTTT,CASSMTLGAEAFF
TRBD1,TRBV6-1,TRBJ1-3,-,TGTGCCAGCAGTGAAATGGCAGGGGGGGGAAACACCATATATTTT,CASSEMAGGGNTIYF
-,TRBV10-1,TRBJ2-7,-,TGCGCCAGCAGTGAGTCAAGCCAGGCCTACGAGCAGTACTTC,CASSESSQAYEQYF
TRBD1,TRBV7-3,TRBJ2-2,-,TGTGCCAGCAGGCGACAGGGGAACACCGGGGAGCTGTTTTTT,CASRRQGNTGELFF
TRBD1,TRBV19,TRBJ1-5,-,TGTGCCAGCAAGGGACAGAACAATCAGCCCCAGCATTTT,CASKGQNNQPQHF
-,TRBV9,TRBJ1-4,few,TGTGCCAGCAGCGTCCAAGGAGCTGTGGGTGAAAAACTGTTTTTT,CASSVQGAVGEKLFF
-,TRBV2,TRBJ1-1,-,TGTGCCAGCAGTGAGCCCGGGACATCCGCGAACACTGAAGCTTTCTTT,CASSEPGTSANTEAFF
-,TRBV3-1/TRBV3-2,TRBJ2-7,-,TGTGCCAGCAGCCAAGCGTACGAGCAGTACTTC,CASSQAYEQYF
TRBD2,TRBV7-2,TRBJ2-7,once,TGTGCCAGCAGCACCTCCTCCCCGGGGGGGTACGAGCAGTACTTC,CASSTSSPGGYEQYF
TRBD2,TRBV27,TRBJ2-1,-,TGTGCCAGCAGTTCCCGGGTAGCGGGGGGGAATGAGCAGTTCTTC,CASSSRVAGGNEQFF
TRBD1,TRBV6-5,TRBJ1-5,-,TGTGCCAGCAGCCGGACAGGGGACGGCAATCAGCCCCAGCATTTT,CASSRTGDGNQPQHF
TRBD2,TRBV5-4,TRBJ2-5,-,TGTGCCAGCAGCTTGGATTCGGTAGCGGGAGGTGGTAGAGAGACCCAGTACTTC,CASSLDSVAGGGRETQYF
TRBD1,TRBV18,TRBJ1-5,-,TGTGCCAGCTCGCGAGGGACAGATAGCAATCAGCCCCAGCATTTT,CASSRGTDSNQPQHF
-,TRBV4-1,TRBJ2-7,-,TGCGCCAGCAGCCAAGGACCGGGTCATGACTCCTACGAGCAGTACTTC,CASSQGPGHDSYEQYF
-,TRBV11-2,TRBJ2-3,-,TGTGCCAGCAGCTTAGCCTGGACCGCCACGGCGGGGACGCAGTATTTT,CASSLAWTATAGTQYF
TRBD1,TRBV5-5,TRBJ1-4,-,TGTGCCAGCAGCCTTGACAGGGCAACTAATGAAAAACTGTTTTTT,CASSLDRATNEKLFF